This T cell receptor (beta chain) emerged from a study of T cell responses to AZD1222 COVID-19 vaccine. Study outcomes and limitations: The sample set comprised mostly white British donors with more females, and clonal diversity was possibly underestimated. Repertoires in all cases were sampled only once the peak T cell response had passed. Spike-specific TCR breadth and depth were elevated following two AZD1222 doses. Targeting of unmutated variant regions was reportedly seen in nearly half of spike-specific TCRs.

Comments on this clone: Its specificity is not known.

Sequencing was performed with immunoSEQ multiplex PCR; in TCRdb, only in-frame clones are kept and a portion is missing. The sample yields 150,000 to 200,000 clones, 80% to 95% seen once. The TCR comes from an adult in good health. The material sequenced was peripheral blood, taken on day 0 of AZD1222 vaccination.

The CDR3 bases are TGTGCAAGTCGCTTAGCCCCCCTACCGGGACAGGTTCCGGGGATGAACACTGAAGCTTTCTTT. Protein product: CASRLAPLPGQVPGMNTEAFF. The chain joins TRBV12-2 to TRBJ1-1; TRBD1 was called by the table and not checked on the DNA. TRBV12-2 represents a pseudogene. The CDR3 length is 21 residues.